Below are 21 T cell receptor beta chains sequenced from a single sample in a study of blood T cell repertoires in COVID-19. Method: immunoSEQ multiplex PCR; TCRdb's copy keeps in-frame clones and lacks some. The table has a few hundred thousand clones, around 90% seen once. The sample taken for sequencing was PBMCs or T cells enriched from blood (not recorded which). The receptors come from a woman younger than 30 who had recovered from COVID-19.

The chain recombines TRBV9 with TRBJ1-6, with no clear D. The CDR3 loop spans 13 amino acids. The V gene lost 0 bases and the J gene lost 8 bases, with 6 bases spanning the gap. Germline V gene data show CDR1 as SGDLS and CDR2 as YYNGEE. CDR3 residues: CASSVGVDSPLHF. The CDR3, as DNA: TGTGCCAGCAGCGTAGGCGTGGATTCACCCCTCCACTTT.

The sample holds a few counts of this clone. Other DNA sequences in the same sample also yield this CDR3. The chain has TRBV18 and TRBJ2-7; D unresolved. Trimming cost V 3 bases and J 0 bases, with 3 bases left between them. The CDR3 runs 12 residues. Germline values: CDR1 KGHSH, CDR2 LQKENI. CDR3 residues: CASSPSSYEQYF. The CDR3 DNA sequence: TGTGCCAGCTCACCGAGCTCCTACGAGCAGTACTTC.

The gene calls are TRBV6-5 and TRBJ2-7, with 9 bases that match TRBD1. CDR3 length equals 15 residues. Germline CDR1 is MNHEY and CDR2 is SVGAGI. Trimming cost V 6 bases and J 2 bases; bases outside gene matches: 8. CDR3 in DNA: TGTGCCAGCAGCAAATCCGGACAGGGGACCTACGAGCAGTACTTC. Translated: CASSKSGQGTYEQYF.

The rearrangement uses TRBV18 and TRBJ2-3; 12 bases agree with TRBD2. The CDR3 spans 15 residues. The germline V gene has CDR1 KGHSH and CDR2 LQKENI. The V gene end was trimmed by 3 bases and the J gene end by 3 bases; junction bases not matched to a gene: 1. This chain's CDR3 is CASSPTSGGTDTQYF. The CDR3 region has the DNA TGTGCCAGCTCACCGACTAGCGGGGGAACAGATACGCAGTATTTT.

The V and J genes are TRBV28 and TRBJ1-5; the D is unclear. Germline CDR1 reads MDHEN; CDR2 reads SYDVKM. The V gene lost 1 base and the J gene lost 2 bases, with 9 bases spanning the gap. The CDR3 has 15 amino acids. The chain's CDR3 is CASSLLQMGNQPQHF. The CDR3 DNA reads TGTGCCAGCAGTTTATTGCAGATGGGCAATCAGCCCCAGCATTTT.

The CDR3 nucleotides read TGTGCCAGCAGTTACTCGGGCAGATCTAATGAAAAACTGTTTTTT. Protein product: CASSYSGRSNEKLFF. The V and J genes are TRBV6-5 and TRBJ1-4; no clear D gene. Trimming took off 0 bases at V and 3 bases at J, with 8 bases between the two ends. CDR3 size: 15 residues. Germline CDR1 MNHEY, CDR2 SVGAGI.

This chain links TRBV10-3 with TRBJ1-2; tentative D call: TRBD1 (5 bases). The germline CDR1 and CDR2 sequences are ENHRY and SYGVKD. V lost 10 bases and J lost 0, with 15 bases in between. The CDR3 is 14 amino acids. CDR3 DNA: TGTGCCACTACTCGACAGCTATCTAACTATGGCTACACCTTC. This encodes CATTRQLSNYGYTF.

The sample holds a few counts of this clone. J is TRBJ1-1 and V is TRBV23-1; D uncertain. TRBV23-1 is an ORF, and what it does is uncertain. With 0 bases removed from V and 1 base from J, the gap between germline ends came to 15 bases. The CDR3 totals 17 residues. For the CDR3, the DNA is TGCGCCAGCAGTCAATCGTCCCCCACGCGAGAGAACACTGAAGCTTTCTTT. It yields the protein CASSQSSPTRENTEAFF.

The chain couples TRBV15 to TRBJ1-1; possibly TRBD1 for D (6 bases). This CDR3 is 14 amino acids long. With 5 bases removed from V and 1 base from J, the gap between germline ends came to 11 bases. Germline V CDR1 and CDR2: LNHNV, YYDKDF (reference sequence). CDR3 nucleotide sequence: TGTGCCACCAGCCCTCGACAGGCGAACACTGAAGCTTTCTTT. This translates into CATSPRQANTEAFF.

This clone was seen once. The chain couples TRBV9 to TRBJ2-7; tentatively, D is TRBD2 (5 bases). The CDR3 sequence is 14 residues long. Germline V lookup: CDR1 SGDLS, CDR2 YYNGEE. V shed 4 bases and J shed 3 bases, with 14 bases lying between them. The CDR3: CASSQGSLGYEQYF. The DNA for the CDR3 is TGTGCCAGCAGCCAAGGGAGTCTAGGCTACGAGCAGTACTTC.

The chain carries TRBV5-5 and TRBJ1-3; TRBD1 might be the D (5 bases). CDR1 SGHKS and CDR2 YYEKEE come from the germline V gene (reference sequence). The CDR3 is 14 amino acids. Trimming left V 4 bases short and J 7 bases short, with 15 bases between. The DNA of the CDR3 is TGTGCCAGCAGCCGGGACTCAGGTGGGAACACCATATATTTT. Its protein product is CASSRDSGGNTIYF.

This rearrangement joins TRBV3-1 (or the pseudogene TRBV3-2) to TRBJ1-5; D might be TRBD1 (6 bases). Between the trimmed V and J ends, which lost 2 bases and 7 bases, there was a span of 9 bases. Germline CDR1 reads LGHDT; CDR2 reads YNNKEL (reference sequence). This CDR3 contains 13 residues. CDR3: CASSQWTDQPQHF. CDR3 bases: TGTGCCAGCAGCCAATGGACAGACCAGCCCCAGCATTTT.

The chain uses TRBV13 and TRBJ1-1; 7 nucleotides line up with TRBD1. Trimming took 4 bases from V and 4 from J; bases not matched to a gene: 15. CDR3 length: 17 residues. Germline CDR1 is PRHDT and CDR2 is FYEKMQ (reference sequence). CDR3 sequence: CASSSTGWPSTVTEAFF. DNA for the CDR3: TGTGCCAGCAGCTCGACAGGGTGGCCGTCTACGGTCACTGAAGCTTTCTTT.

The chain carries TRBV4-1 and TRBJ1-1; D is possibly TRBD1 (6 bases). The CDR3 sequence is 12 residues long. CDR1 MGHRA and CDR2 YSYEKL come from the germline V gene. Trimming removed 7 bases at V and 1 base at J, with 7 bases between. The CDR3 protein is CASTRGNTEAFF. CDR3 sequence (DNA): TGCGCCAGCACCAGGGGGAACACTGAAGCTTTCTTT.

The chain recombines TRBV27 with TRBJ2-1; possible D gene TRBD2, 5 bases. Germline CDR1 MNHEY, CDR2 SMNVEV (reference sequence). Trimming stripped 5 bases from V and 1 base from J, with 9 bases between. The CDR3 contains 14 residues. CDR3 sequence reads: CASSLGESYNEQFF. CDR3 nucleotide sequence: TGTGCCAGCAGTCTGGGAGAATCCTACAATGAGCAGTTCTTC.

This chain links TRBV9 with TRBJ2-1; possibly TRBD1 for D (7 bases). Trimming left V 0 bases short and J 4 bases short, with 17 bases between. Looked up from germline, CDR1 is SGDLS and CDR2 is YYNGEE. CDR3 length: 17 amino acids. CDR3 in amino acids: CASSVAQGGRSYNEQFF. DNA for the CDR3: TGTGCCAGCAGCGTAGCTCAGGGGGGCAGGTCTTACAATGAGCAGTTCTTC. The whole variable domain, remainder taken from reference TRBV9 and TRBJ2-1, is DSGVTQTPKHLITATGQRVTLRCSPRSGDLSVYWYQQSLDQGLQFLIQYYNGEERAKGNILERFSAQQFPDLHSELNLSSLELGDSALYFCASSVAQGGRSYNEQFFGPGTRLTVL.

The rearrangement joins TRBV19 to TRBJ1-5; possibly TRBD1 for D (5 bases). The CDR3 loop spans 14 amino acids. In germline, CDR1 is LNHDA, CDR2 SQIVND (reference sequence). Trimming removed 7 bases at V and 5 bases at J, with 15 bases between. CDR3 sequence (DNA): TGTGCCAGTAAGTCGCGGGGGGTGGATCAGCCCCAGCATTTT. This encodes CASKSRGVDQPQHF.

The chain links TRBV28 to TRBJ1-6, with 9 bases aligning to TRBD1. Germline V gene lookup returns CDR1 MDHEN and CDR2 SYDVKM. With V trimmed by 8 bases and J by 1 base, 6 bases remained unmatched. CDR3 length: 16 residues. The CDR3 DNA reads TGTGCCAGCGGGTTGGGACAGGGTTCCTATAATTCACCCCTCCACTTT. Residues: CASGLGQGSYNSPLHF. Full variable domain (missing parts from reference TRBV28 and TRBJ1-6): DVKVTQSSRYLVKRTGEKVFLECVQDMDHENMFWYRQDPGLGLRLIYFSYDVKMKEKGDIPEGYSVSREKKERFSLILESASTNQTSMYLCASGLGQGSYNSPLHFGNGTRLTVT.

The chain combines TRBV11-3 with TRBJ2-1, with TRBD1 matching 7 bases. From germline, CDR1 is SGHNT and CDR2 YENEEA. J was trimmed by 4 bases and V by 0 bases; bases with no gene match: 9. This CDR3 contains 17 residues. CDR3 loop: CASSLDKIGQEYNEQFF. CDR3 nucleotide sequence: TGTGCCAGCAGCTTAGATAAAATTGGACAGGAGTACAATGAGCAGTTCTTC. The full variable domain, its missing parts supplied by reference TRBV11-3 and TRBJ2-1, is EAGVVQSPRYKIIEKKQPVAFWCNPISGHNTLYWYLQNLGQGPELLIRYENEEAVDDSQLPKDRFSAERLKGVDSTLKIQPAELGDSAVYLCASSLDKIGQEYNEQFFGPGTRLTVL.

A note on this clone: One end of the junction does not line up with germline, which may come from a read error. The rearrangement links TRBV25-1 to TRBJ1-6; TRBD1 aligns across 9 bases. The CDR3 runs 15 residues. Per the germline V gene, CDR1 is MGHDK and CDR2 is SYGVNS. The CDR3 DNA sequence: TGTGCCAGCAGTGAAGGGACAGGGTATACTTCACCCCTCCACTTT. Amino acid sequence: CASSEGTGYTSPLHF.

CDR3 coding DNA: TGTGCCAGCAGCCTCCAGGGGTGGAACACTGAAGCTTTCTTT. Protein: CASSLQGWNTEAFF. The rearrangement uses TRBV9 and TRBJ1-1, with TRBD1 as a possible D gene (6 bases). This CDR3 comprises 14 residues. Germline V CDR1 and CDR2: SGDLS, YYNGEE. With 4 bases removed from V and 1 base from J, the gap between germline ends came to 11 bases. The whole variable domain, filled in from reference TRBV9 and TRBJ1-1, reads DSGVTQTPKHLITATGQRVTLRCSPRSGDLSVYWYQQSLDQGLQFLIQYYNGEERAKGNILERFSAQQFPDLHSELNLSSLELGDSALYFCASSLQGWNTEAFFGQGTRLTVV.